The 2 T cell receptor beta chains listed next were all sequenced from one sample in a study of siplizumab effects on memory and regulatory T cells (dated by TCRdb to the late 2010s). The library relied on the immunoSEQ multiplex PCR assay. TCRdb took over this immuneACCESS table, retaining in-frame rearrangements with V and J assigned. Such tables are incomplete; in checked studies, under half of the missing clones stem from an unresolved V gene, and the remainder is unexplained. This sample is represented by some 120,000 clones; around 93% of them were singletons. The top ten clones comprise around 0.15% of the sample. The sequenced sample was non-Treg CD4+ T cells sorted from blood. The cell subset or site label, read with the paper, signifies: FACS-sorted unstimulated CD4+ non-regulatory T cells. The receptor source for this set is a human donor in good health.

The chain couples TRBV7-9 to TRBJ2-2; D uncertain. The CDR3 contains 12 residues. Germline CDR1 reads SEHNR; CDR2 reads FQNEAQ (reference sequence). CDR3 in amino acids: CVSRWAAGELFF. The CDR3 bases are TGTGTTTCCCGTTGGGCCGCCGGGGAGCTGTTTTTT.

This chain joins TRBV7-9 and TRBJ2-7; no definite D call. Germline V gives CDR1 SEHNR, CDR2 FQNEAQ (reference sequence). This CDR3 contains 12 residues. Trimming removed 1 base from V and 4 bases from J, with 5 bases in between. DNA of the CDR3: TGTGCCAGCAGCTTAGAAATGTACGAGCAGTACTTC. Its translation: CASSLEMYEQYF.